A selection of T cell receptor beta chains follows, all from one sample in a study of cytotoxic CD8 clonotypes in ibrutinib-treated CLL. Generated by immunoSEQ multiplex PCR, the TCRdb table keeps only in-frame clones and is missing some. The table shows approximately 84,000 clones, with about 82% occurring only once. Sequenced material: PBMCs, taken before ibrutinib treatment. The receptor source for this set is a human donor with chronic lymphocytic leukemia. CDR3s leave out the opening cysteine and the closing phenylalanine or tryptophan. Clone size is stated in some rows and not others, as once, few, many or a class when expanded.

v_call,j_call,cdr3_length,clone_size,cdr3_aa
TRBV19,TRBJ2-7,13,NA,ASSKGTSVTYEQY
TRBV6-5,TRBJ1-2,10,NA,ASSYSGDGYT
TRBV25-1,TRBJ1-5,14,NA,ASSESRRGYNQPQH
TRBV4-2,TRBJ2-6,18,few,ASSQDSLASGESGANVLT
TRBV28,TRBJ2-1,15,NA,ASSPPKRTSIYNEQF
TRBV4-2,TRBJ2-1,12,NA,ASSQDLVPNEQF
TRBV2,TRBJ1-3,16,NA,ASSEALREGRSGNTIY
TRBV19,TRBJ1-2,9,NA,ASSSTGGYT
TRBV7-2,TRBJ1-1,12,NA,ASSTGQGGTEAF
TRBV2,TRBJ1-2,11,medium-sized,ASKEAGGVGYT
TRBV11-3,TRBJ1-1,13,NA,ASSLEAAMNTEAF
TRBV27,TRBJ2-1,14,NA,ASSLAGGRSYNEQF
TRBV11-2,TRBJ2-7,9,NA,ASSAHYEQY
TRBV4-1,TRBJ2-7,12,NA,ASSQLAGAYEQY
TRBV7-8,TRBJ1-5,12,NA,ASSSGTGPGPQH
TRBV7-3,TRBJ2-5,15,NA,ASSLTGSGALQETQY
TRBV18,TRBJ2-5,12,once,ASSLHRGQETQY
TRBV27,TRBJ2-7,12,NA,ASSPGTGPYEQY
TRBV29-1,TRBJ2-1,15,once,SVEGQTRDRDPNEQF